This TCR beta chain derives from a study of blood T cell repertoires in COVID-19. Study summary: The cDNA or gDNA used as material had been derived from T cells, B-cell-depleted T cells, or PBMCs.

For recovered donors of Cohort 3, there were two negative PCRs, clearance, or symptom resolution. Losses at the gene ends were 6 bases for V and 1 base for J; bases not matched to a gene: 7. The CDR3 is 16 residues long. Germline-derived CDR1 and CDR2 are ENHRY and SYGVKD. The protocol was immunoSEQ multiplex PCR, while the TCRdb copy is restricted to in-frame clones and leaves out a portion. The data hold 200,000 to 250,000 clones, with roughly 84% observed a single time. The sample consisted of PBMCs or T cells enriched from blood (not recorded which). The chain is built from TRBV10-3 and TRBJ1-5, with TRBD1 identical over 9 bases. The receptor's source is a woman in her forties who had recovered from COVID-19. The CDR3, as DNA: TGTGCCATCAGGTCACAGGGGGCTCTGAGCAATCAGCCCCAGCATTTT. Translating gives CAIRSQGALSNQPQHF.